A selection of T cell receptor beta chains follows, all from one sample in a study of T cells in pancreatic ductal adenocarcinoma. The assay was immunoSEQ multiplex PCR, and TCRdb's table has in-frame clones only and misses some. The sample records 31,000 or so clones, approximately 92% being singletons. Sequences were obtained from PBMCs. The receptors here all came from a human donor with pancreatic ductal adenocarcinoma. Both conserved end residues are part of each CDR3. Fields, in order: clone size, J gene, D gene, V gene, CDR3 protein, CDR3 DNA. D genes are given only for firm matches. Some rows mark clone size as missing; the rest say once, few, many or name a class of expanded clone.

. TRBJ2-5 . TRBV7-6 CASSQGALPGQETQYF TGTGCCAGCAGCCAGGGAGCGCTCCCGGGACAAGAGACCCAGTACTTC
. TRBJ2-3 TRBD1 TRBV9 CASSVGQGSTDTQYF TGTGCCAGCAGCGTGGGACAGGGGAGCACAGATACGCAGTATTTT
. TRBJ2-1 TRBD2 TRBV2 CASSARTSGSGNEQFF TGTGCCAGCAGTGCCCGGACTAGCGGGAGTGGGAATGAGCAGTTCTTC
few TRBJ2-5 . TRBV29-1 CSVKPSTGRETQYF TGCAGCGTTAAGCCCAGTACAGGGAGAGAGACCCAGTACTTC
. TRBJ1-1 . TRBV6-5 CASSSALGGPAFF TGTGCCAGCAGTTCTGCCCTCGGAGGCCCCGCTTTCTTT
. TRBJ2-7 TRBD2 TRBV5-4 CASSLPGLYYEQYF TGTGCCAGCAGCCTCCCGGGACTATACTACGAGCAGTACTTC
. TRBJ2-7 TRBD2 TRBV4-2 CASSPRRGAGLSYEQYF TGTGCCAGCAGCCCTCGGCGGGGGGCAGGCCTCTCCTACGAGCAGTACTTC
. TRBJ1-1 TRBD1 TRBV11-2 CASSLDRGTVGNTEAFF TGTGCCAGCAGCTTAGATCGGGGGACAGTCGGGAACACTGAAGCTTTCTTT
. TRBJ2-3 . TRBV15 CATSSARTDTQYF TGTGCCACCAGCAGCGCCCGGACAGATACGCAGTATTTT
. TRBJ2-1 TRBD2 TRBV5-4 CASSRGLAGVGEQFF TGTGCCAGCAGCCGAGGACTAGCGGGAGTAGGGGAGCAGTTCTTC
. TRBJ1-2 . TRBV5-8 CASSLERYGYTF TGTGCCAGCAGCTTGGAGCGATATGGCTACACCTTC
. TRBJ2-2 . TRBV6-5 CASSYSSRQWAGELFF TGTGCCAGCAGTTACTCCAGTCGACAGTGGGCCGGGGAGCTGTTTTTT
. TRBJ2-7 TRBD2 TRBV4-1 CASSAWTSGDYEQYF TGCGCCAGCAGCGCGTGGACTAGCGGGGACTACGAGCAGTACTTC
. TRBJ1-3 . TRBV7-9 CASSLSISGNTIYF TGTGCCAGCAGCTTATCGATATCTGGAAACACCATATATTTT
. TRBJ2-1 . TRBV5-1 CASSLIPLTPAGLNEQFF TGCGCCAGCAGCTTGATCCCTCTTACTCCAGCGGGCCTCAATGAGCAGTTCTTC
. TRBJ2-1 TRBD2 TRBV4-1 CASSPPLLAGKYNEQFF TGCGCCAGCAGCCCCCCCCTTTTAGCGGGCAAGTACAATGAGCAGTTCTTC
. TRBJ2-1 . TRBV19 CASSRASGPRYNEQFF TGTGCCAGTAGCCGTGCTAGTGGGCCCCGATACAATGAGCAGTTCTTC
. TRBJ2-5 . TRBV5-1 CASSPPRDTQETQYF TGCGCCAGCAGCCCCCCCCGGGACACCCAAGAGACCCAGTACTTC
. TRBJ1-2 . TRBV19 CASTPGLSAYGYTF TGTGCCAGTACCCCTGGGCTATCAGCCTATGGCTACACCTTC
. TRBJ1-5 . TRBV19 CASRLTRGAGNQPQHF TGTGCCAGTAGGCTGACCAGGGGAGCCGGCAATCAGCCCCAGCATTTT
. TRBJ2-2 TRBD2 TRBV12-5 CASGPPGSGTGELFF TGTGCTAGTGGTCCCCCGGGTAGCGGGACCGGGGAGCTGTTTTTT
once TRBJ2-3 . TRBV6-5 CASSRGEGVKQYF TGTGCCAGCAGTCGGGGAGAGGGTGTGAAGCAGTATTTT
once TRBJ2-3 . TRBV7-6 CASSLAGPRVGADTQYF TGTGCCAGCAGCTTAGCCGGTCCCCGTGTGGGTGCGGATACGCAGTATTTT
. TRBJ1-3 . TRBV5-5 CASSLDLRGGAGNTIYF TGTGCCAGCAGCTTGGACCTCAGAGGGGGAGCTGGAAACACCATATATTTT
. TRBJ2-2 . TRBV7-2 CASSLDPTGELFF TGTGCCAGCAGCTTAGACCCGACCGGGGAGCTGTTTTTT
. TRBJ1-1 . TRBV28 CASSSPSRGETEAFF TGTGCCAGCAGTTCCCCCTCCCGGGGGGAAACTGAAGCTTTCTTT
. TRBJ1-3 TRBD1 TRBV6-5 CASSPDRVGNTIYF TGTGCCAGCAGTCCCGACAGGGTTGGAAACACCATATATTTT
once TRBJ2-5 . TRBV19 CASSIWGSEETQYF TGTGCCAGTAGTATTTGGGGGTCTGAGGAGACCCAGTACTTC
. TRBJ2-2 . TRBV4-3 CASSQGRERNTGELFF TGCGCCAGCAGCCAAGGACGGGAGCGGAACACCGGGGAGCTGTTTTTT
. TRBJ1-5 TRBD1 TRBV30 CACRGTVNQPQHF TGTGCCTGCCGTGGGACAGTCAATCAGCCCCAGCATTTT
. TRBJ2-7 . TRBV28 CASSRSILASSYEQYF TGTGCCAGCAGTCGATCTATCCTAGCGAGCTCCTACGAGCAGTACTTC
. TRBJ1-3 TRBD1 TRBV4-2 CASSQVTGGGNTIYF TGTGCCAGCAGCCAAGTGACAGGGGGAGGAAACACCATATATTTT
. TRBJ2-3 . TRBV19 CASSNGGADTQYF TGTGCCAGTAGTAATGGGGGTGCAGATACGCAGTATTTT
. TRBJ2-7 . TRBV19 CASSPRPSYEQYF TGTGCCAGTAGTCCCCGACCATCCTACGAGCAGTACTTC
. TRBJ2-7 TRBD2 TRBV4-3 CASRKASGSREQYF TGCGCCAGCAGGAAGGCTAGCGGGAGCCGCGAGCAGTACTTC
. TRBJ2-7 . TRBV11-2 CASSWSRQGGYEQYF TGTGCCAGCAGCTGGTCTCGGCAGGGAGGCTACGAGCAGTACTTC
. TRBJ2-7 TRBD1 TRBV6-5 CASSYGRGLGEQYF TGTGCCAGCAGTTACGGCAGGGGGCTTGGCGAGCAGTACTTC
. TRBJ1-4 . TRBV6-4 CASRAGTEGEKLFF TGTGCCAGCAGGGCCGGGACTGAGGGTGAAAAACTGTTTTTT
. TRBJ2-2 . TRBV5-1 CASSLSQGRAGELFF TGCGCCAGCAGCTTGTCTCAGGGGCGGGCCGGGGAGCTGTTTTTT
once TRBJ2-7 TRBD2 TRBV7-8 CASSLNSGREYF TGTGCCAGCAGCTTGAATAGCGGGAGGGAGTACTTC
. TRBJ2-2 . TRBV5-6 CASGHRGRYTGELFF TGTGCCAGCGGCCACCGGGGGAGATACACCGGGGAGCTGTTTTTT
. TRBJ2-1 TRBD2 TRBV10-3 CAISEKRELHNEQFF TGTGCCATCAGTGAAAAGCGGGAGCTTCACAATGAGCAGTTCTTC
few TRBJ1-5 . TRBV5-1 CASSLEGIRNQPQHF TGCGCCAGCAGCTTGGAAGGAATTCGTAATCAGCCCCAGCATTTT
. TRBJ2-2 . TRBV11-2 CASSLVGGQAIAGELFF TGTGCCAGCAGCTTAGTGGGTGGCCAGGCGATCGCCGGGGAGCTGTTTTTT
. TRBJ2-5 . TRBV15 CATSRARGGRSQETQYF TGTGCCACCAGCAGAGCCCGTGGGGGACGATCCCAGGAGACCCAGTACTTC
. TRBJ2-3 . TRBV11-3 CASSLSTGRSDTQYF TGTGCCAGCAGCCTATCGACAGGGAGGTCAGATACGCAGTATTTT
once TRBJ2-7 TRBD2 TRBV7-6 CASSPGLVYEQYF TGTGCCAGCAGCCCTGGACTAGTTTACGAGCAGTACTTC
. TRBJ2-7 TRBD1 TRBV11-2 CASSHGPGQGAGEQYF TGTGCCAGCAGCCATGGGCCGGGACAGGGGGCTGGAGAGCAGTACTTC
once TRBJ2-1 . TRBV7-9 CASSAPGVYNEQFF TGTGCCAGCAGCGCCCCAGGGGTATACAATGAGCAGTTCTTC
. TRBJ2-2 . TRBV25-1 CASQSTGELFF TGTGCCAGCCAATCGACCGGGGAGCTGTTTTTT
. TRBJ1-1 . TRBV9 CASSPGVNTEAFF TGTGCCAGCAGCCCCGGGGTGAACACTGAAGCTTTCTTT
. TRBJ1-4 . TRBV11-2 CASSQRQATNEKLFF TGTGCCAGCAGCCAAAGACAGGCAACTAATGAAAAACTGTTTTTT
. TRBJ1-2 . TRBV4-1 CASSPHREQYGYTF TGCGCCAGCAGCCCCCACAGGGAACAGTATGGCTACACCTTC
. TRBJ1-5 TRBD1 TRBV7-2 CASSSGTVNQPQHF TGTGCCAGCAGCTCGGGGACAGTCAATCAGCCCCAGCATTTT
. TRBJ2-7 . TRBV7-2 CASSLDLWGREQYF TGTGCCAGCAGCTTAGATCTTTGGGGGCGCGAGCAGTACTTC